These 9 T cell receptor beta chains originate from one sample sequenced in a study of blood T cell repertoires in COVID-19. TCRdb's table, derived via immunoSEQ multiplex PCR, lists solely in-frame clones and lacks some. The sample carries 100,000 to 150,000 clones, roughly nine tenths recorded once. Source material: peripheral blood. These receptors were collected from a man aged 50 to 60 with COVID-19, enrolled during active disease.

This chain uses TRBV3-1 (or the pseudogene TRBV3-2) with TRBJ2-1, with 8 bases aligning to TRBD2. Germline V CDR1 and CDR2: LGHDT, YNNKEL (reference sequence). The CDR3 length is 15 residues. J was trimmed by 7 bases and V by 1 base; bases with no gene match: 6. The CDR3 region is CASSQVSGGGNEQFF. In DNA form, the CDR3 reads TGTGCCAGCAGCCAAGTCAGCGGGGGAGGAAATGAGCAGTTCTTC.

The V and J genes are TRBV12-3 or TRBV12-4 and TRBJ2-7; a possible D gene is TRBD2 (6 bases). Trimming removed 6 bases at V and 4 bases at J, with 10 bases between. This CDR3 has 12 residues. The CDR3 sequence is CASSRGLYEQYV. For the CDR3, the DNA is TGTGCCAGCAGCCGAGGACTATACGAGCAGTACGTC.

The DNA of the CDR3 is TGTGCCAGCAGCCAACAGGGGGGAACGGGAGAGCAGTACTTC. Translated, it gives CASSQQGGTGEQYF. V usage is TRBV6-1 and J usage is TRBJ2-7; 8 bases fit TRBD1. Trimming at V came to 6 bases and at J to 7 bases, leaving 11 bases not matched to a gene. This CDR3 has 14 residues. CDR1 MNHNS and CDR2 SASEGT come from the germline V gene.

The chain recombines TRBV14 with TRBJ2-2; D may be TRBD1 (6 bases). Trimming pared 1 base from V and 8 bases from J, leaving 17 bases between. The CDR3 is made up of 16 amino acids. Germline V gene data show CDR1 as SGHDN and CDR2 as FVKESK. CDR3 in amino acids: CASSQVGTSSPGELFF. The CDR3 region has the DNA TGTGCCAGCAGCCAAGTCGGGACATCAAGTCCGGGGGAGCTGTTTTTT.

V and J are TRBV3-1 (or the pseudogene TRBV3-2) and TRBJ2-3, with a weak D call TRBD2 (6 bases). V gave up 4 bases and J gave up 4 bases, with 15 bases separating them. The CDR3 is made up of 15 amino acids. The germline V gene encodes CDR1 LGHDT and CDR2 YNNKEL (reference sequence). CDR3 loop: CASSLSGPWADTQYF. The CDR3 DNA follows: TGTGCCAGCAGCCTCAGCGGGCCGTGGGCAGATACGCAGTATTTT.

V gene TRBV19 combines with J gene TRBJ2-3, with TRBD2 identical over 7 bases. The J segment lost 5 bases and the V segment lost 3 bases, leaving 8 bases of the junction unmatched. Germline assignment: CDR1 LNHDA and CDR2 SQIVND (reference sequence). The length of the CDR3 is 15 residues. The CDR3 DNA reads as TGTGCCAGTAGTATCTGGGGGGGATCGGGAGATACGCAGTATTTT. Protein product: CASSIWGGSGDTQYF.

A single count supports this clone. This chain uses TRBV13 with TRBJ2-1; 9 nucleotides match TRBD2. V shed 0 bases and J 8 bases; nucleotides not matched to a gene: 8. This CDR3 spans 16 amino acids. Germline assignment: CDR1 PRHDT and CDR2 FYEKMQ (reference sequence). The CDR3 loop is CASSLGALAGQDEQFF. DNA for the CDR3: TGTGCCAGCAGCTTAGGGGCACTAGCGGGTCAGGATGAGCAGTTCTTC.

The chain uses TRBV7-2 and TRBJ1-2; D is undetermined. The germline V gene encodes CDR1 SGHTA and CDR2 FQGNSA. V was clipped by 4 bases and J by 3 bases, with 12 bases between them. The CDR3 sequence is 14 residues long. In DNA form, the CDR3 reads TGTGCCAGCAGCTCAAACACCCAAGACTATGGCTACACCTTC. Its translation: CASSSNTQDYGYTF.

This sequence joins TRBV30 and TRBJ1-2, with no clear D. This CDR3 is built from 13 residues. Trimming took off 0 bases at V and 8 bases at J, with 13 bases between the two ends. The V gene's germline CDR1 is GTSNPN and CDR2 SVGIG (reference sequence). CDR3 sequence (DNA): TGTGCCTGGAGTGTAGGTCCCGGCAGGGGCTACACCTTC. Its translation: CAWSVGPGRGYTF.